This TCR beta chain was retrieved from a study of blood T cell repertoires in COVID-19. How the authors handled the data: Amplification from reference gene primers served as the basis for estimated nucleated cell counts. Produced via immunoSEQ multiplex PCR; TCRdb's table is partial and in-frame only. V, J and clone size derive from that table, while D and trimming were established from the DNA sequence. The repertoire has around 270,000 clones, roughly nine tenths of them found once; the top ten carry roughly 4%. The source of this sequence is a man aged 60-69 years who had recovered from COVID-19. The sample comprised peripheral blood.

The CDR3 DNA reads as TGTGCCAGCAGCTCGGCCAGAGGGCCCAATGAAAAACTGTTTTTT. As protein: CASSSARGPNEKLFF. The chain couples TRBV11-2 to TRBJ1-4; no definite D call. In germline, CDR1 is SGHAT, CDR2 FQNNGV. The V gene lost 4 bases and the J gene lost 5 bases, with 14 bases spanning the gap. This CDR3 comprises 15 residues.